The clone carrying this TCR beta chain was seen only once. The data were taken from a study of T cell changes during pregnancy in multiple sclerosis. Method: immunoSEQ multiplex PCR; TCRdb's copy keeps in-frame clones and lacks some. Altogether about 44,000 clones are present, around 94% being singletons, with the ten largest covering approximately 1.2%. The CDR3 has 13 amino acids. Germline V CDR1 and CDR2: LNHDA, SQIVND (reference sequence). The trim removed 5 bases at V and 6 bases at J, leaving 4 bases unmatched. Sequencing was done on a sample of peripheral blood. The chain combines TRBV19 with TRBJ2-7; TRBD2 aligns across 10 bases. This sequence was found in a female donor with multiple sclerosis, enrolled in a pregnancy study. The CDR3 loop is CASSDTSGIEQYF. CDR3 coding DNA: TGTGCCAGTAGTGACACTAGCGGGATCGAGCAGTACTTC.